The T cell receptor beta chain described here comes from a study of blood T cell repertoires in COVID-19. Study context: T cells, B-cell-depleted T cells, or PBMCs supplied cDNA or gDNA.

V was clipped by 4 bases and J by 0 bases, with 9 bases between them. The germline CDR1 and CDR2 sequences are LGHNA and YSLEER. This CDR3 spans 14 amino acids. Using immunoSEQ multiplex PCR, the repertoire was profiled, and TCRdb retains in-frame clones only, with some absent. This sample yields 150,000 or so clones, of which about 80% are seen a single time; approximately 9.1% belongs to the top ten. Self-reported history from a screening survey and questionnaire set each donor's cohort. This clonotype was sampled from a man aged 50 or older who had recovered from COVID-19. The material sequenced was PBMCs or T cells enriched from blood (not recorded which). This chain connects TRBV4-3 to TRBJ1-1; D remains unclear. CDR3 residues: CASSRYSLNTEAFF. The CDR3 bases are TGCGCCAGCAGCCGGTACAGCCTGAACACTGAAGCTTTCTTT.